This T cell receptor beta chain derives from a study of blood T cell repertoires in COVID-19. Sequenced by immunoSEQ multiplex PCR; TCRdb stores in-frame clones only, minus some. Altogether 250,000 to 350,000 clones are present, around 84% being singletons, with the ten largest covering more than 1.1%. The specimen was peripheral blood. The receptor comes from a human donor with COVID-19, enrolled during active disease. The donor label of this sample is uncertain.

The CDR3 region has the DNA TGTGCCAGCAATGGGGGCGAAAACACTGAAGCTTTCTTT. Protein product: CASNGGENTEAFF. The chain joins TRBV19 to TRBJ1-1; D perhaps matches TRBD1 (6 bases). Germline values: CDR1 LNHDA, CDR2 SQIVND (reference sequence). The CDR3 has 13 residues. Trimming pared 9 bases from V and 2 bases from J, leaving 13 bases between. Full variable domain (outside the CDR3, taken from reference TRBV19 and TRBJ1-1): DGGITQSPKYLFRKEGQNVTLSCEQNLNHDAMYWYRQDPGQGLRLIYYSQIVNDFQKGDIAEGYSVSREKKESFPLTVTSAQKNPTAFYLCASNGGENTEAFFGQGTRLTVV.